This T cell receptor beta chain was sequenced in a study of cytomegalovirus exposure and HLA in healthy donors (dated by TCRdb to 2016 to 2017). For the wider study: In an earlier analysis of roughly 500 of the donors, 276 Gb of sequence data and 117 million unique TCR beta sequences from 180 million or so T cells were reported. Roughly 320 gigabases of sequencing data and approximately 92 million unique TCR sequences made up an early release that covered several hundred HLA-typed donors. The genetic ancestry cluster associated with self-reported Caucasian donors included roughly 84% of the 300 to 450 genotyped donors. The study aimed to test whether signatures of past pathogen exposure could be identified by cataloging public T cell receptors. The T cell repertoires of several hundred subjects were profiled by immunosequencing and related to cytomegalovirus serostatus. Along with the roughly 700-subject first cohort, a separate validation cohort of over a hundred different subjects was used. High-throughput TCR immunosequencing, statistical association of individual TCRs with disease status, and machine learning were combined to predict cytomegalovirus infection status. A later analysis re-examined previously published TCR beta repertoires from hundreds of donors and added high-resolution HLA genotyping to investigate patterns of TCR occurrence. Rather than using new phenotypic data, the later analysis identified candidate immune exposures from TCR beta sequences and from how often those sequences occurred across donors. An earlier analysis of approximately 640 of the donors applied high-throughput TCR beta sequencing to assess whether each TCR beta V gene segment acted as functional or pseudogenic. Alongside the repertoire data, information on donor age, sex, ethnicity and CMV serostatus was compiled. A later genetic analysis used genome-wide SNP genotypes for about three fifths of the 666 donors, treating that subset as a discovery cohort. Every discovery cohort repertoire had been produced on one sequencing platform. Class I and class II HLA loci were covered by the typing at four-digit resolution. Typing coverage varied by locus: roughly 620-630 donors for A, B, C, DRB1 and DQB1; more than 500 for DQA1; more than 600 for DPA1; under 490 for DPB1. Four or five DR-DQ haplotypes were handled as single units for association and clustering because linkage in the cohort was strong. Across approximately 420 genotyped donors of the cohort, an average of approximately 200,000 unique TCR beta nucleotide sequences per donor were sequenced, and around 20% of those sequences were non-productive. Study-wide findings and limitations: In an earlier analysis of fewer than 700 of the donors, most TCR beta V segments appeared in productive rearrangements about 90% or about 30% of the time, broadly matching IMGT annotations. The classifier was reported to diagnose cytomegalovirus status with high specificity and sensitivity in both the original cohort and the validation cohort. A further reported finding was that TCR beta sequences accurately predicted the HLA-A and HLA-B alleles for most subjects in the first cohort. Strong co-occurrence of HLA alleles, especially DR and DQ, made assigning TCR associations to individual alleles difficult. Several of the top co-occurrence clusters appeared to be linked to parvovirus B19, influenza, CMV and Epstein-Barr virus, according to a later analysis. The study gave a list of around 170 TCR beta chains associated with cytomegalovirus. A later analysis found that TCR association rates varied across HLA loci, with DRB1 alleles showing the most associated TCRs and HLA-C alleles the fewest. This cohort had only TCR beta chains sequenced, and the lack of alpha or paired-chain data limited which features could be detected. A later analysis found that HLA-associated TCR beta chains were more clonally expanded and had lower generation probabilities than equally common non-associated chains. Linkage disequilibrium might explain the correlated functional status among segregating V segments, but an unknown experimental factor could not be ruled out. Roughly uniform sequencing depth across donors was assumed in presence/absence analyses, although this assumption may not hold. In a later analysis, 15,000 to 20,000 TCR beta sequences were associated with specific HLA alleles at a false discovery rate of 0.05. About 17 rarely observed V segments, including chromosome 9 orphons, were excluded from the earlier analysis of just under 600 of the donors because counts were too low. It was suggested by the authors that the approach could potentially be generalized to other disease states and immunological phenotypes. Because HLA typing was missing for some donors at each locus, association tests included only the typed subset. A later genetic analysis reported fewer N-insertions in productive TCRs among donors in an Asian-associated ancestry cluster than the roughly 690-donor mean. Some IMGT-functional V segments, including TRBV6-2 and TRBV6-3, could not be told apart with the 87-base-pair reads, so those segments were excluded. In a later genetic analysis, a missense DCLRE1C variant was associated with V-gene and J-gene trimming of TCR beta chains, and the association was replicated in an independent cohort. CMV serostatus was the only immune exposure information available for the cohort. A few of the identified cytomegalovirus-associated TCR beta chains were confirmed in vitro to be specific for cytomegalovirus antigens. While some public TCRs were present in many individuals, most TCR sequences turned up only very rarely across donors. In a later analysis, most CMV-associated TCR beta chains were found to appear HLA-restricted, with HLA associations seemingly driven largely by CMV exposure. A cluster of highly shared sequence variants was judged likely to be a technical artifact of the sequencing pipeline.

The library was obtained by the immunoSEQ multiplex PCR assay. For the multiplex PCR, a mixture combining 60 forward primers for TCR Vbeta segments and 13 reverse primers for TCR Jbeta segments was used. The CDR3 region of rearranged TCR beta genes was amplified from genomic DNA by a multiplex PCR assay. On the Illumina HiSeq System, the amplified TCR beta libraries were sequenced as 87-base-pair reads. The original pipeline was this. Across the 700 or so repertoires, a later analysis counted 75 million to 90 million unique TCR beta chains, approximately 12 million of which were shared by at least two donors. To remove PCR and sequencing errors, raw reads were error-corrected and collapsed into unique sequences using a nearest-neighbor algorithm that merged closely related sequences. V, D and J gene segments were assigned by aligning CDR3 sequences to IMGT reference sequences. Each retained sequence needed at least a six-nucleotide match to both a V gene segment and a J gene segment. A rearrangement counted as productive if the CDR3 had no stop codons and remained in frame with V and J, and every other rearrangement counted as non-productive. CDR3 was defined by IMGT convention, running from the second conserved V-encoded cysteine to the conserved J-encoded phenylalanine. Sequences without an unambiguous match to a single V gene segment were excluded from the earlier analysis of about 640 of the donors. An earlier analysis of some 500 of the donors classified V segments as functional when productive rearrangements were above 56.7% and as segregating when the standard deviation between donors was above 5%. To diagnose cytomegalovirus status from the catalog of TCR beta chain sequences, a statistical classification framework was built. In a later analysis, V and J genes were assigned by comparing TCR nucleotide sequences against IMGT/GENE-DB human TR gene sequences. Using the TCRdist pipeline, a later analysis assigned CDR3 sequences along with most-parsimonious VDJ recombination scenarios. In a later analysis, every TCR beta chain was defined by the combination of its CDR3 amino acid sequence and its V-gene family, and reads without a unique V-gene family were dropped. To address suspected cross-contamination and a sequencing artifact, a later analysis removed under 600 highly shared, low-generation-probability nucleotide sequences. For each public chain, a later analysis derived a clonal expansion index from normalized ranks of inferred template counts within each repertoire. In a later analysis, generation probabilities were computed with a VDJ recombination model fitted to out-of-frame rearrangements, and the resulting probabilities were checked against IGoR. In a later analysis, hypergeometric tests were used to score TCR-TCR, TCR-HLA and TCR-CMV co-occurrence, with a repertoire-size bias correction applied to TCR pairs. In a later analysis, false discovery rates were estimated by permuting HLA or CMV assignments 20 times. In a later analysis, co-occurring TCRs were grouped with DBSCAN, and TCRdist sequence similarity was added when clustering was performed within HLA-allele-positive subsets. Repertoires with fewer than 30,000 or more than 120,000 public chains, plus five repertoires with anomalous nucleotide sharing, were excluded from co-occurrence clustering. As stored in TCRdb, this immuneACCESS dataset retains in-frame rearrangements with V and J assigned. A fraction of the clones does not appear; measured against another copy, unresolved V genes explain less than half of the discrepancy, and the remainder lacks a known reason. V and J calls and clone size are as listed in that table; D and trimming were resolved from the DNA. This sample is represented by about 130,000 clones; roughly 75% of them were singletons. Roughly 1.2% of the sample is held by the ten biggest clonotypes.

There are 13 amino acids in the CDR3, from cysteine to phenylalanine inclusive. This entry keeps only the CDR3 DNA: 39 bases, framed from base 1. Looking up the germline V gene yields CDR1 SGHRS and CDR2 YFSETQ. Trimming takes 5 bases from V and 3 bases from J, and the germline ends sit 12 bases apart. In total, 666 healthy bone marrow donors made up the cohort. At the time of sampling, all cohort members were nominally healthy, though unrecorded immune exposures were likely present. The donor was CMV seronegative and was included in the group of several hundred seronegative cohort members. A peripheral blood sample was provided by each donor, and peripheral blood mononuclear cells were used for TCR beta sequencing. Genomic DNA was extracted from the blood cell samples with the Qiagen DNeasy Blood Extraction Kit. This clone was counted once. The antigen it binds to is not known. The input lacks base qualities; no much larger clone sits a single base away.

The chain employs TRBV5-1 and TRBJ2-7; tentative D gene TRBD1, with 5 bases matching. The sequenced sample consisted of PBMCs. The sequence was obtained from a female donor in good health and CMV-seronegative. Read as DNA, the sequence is TGCGCCAGCAGACAGGTTATCGGCTACGAGCAGTACTTC. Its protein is CASRQVIGYEQYF.